This TCR beta chain came from a study of long-term antiretroviral therapy in people with HIV. Study results and limitations: Repertoires looked antigen-experienced, with only a slight naive shift after ART.

Germline trimming cut 5 bases from V and 4 bases from J; bases unmatched to any gene: 6. Germline CDR1 SGHAT, CDR2 FQNNGV. The CDR3 covers 14 residues. Of note for this clone: The target antigen is unknown.

Survey level was the resolution at which the v3.0 immunoSEQ assay ran. This table comes from immunoSEQ multiplex PCR, and its TCRdb copy is limited to in-frame clones, with some not included. The sample records 25,000 to 30,000 clones, more than 85% being singletons. All participants with HIV were treated in the United States. 1-10 million cryopreserved PBMC were held in samples before DNA extraction. The chain is built from TRBV11-2 and TRBJ2-5; 8 nucleotides match TRBD1. The sequencing here drew on unsorted PBMCs, taken about 6.5 years after starting antiretroviral therapy. The TCR sequence derives from a woman aged 40 to 49 with HIV. CDR3 amino acids: CASSATGGGETQYF. The CDR3 DNA sequence: TGTGCCAGCAGCGCTACAGGGGGAGGAGAGACCCAGTACTTC.